This T cell receptor beta chain comes out of a study of blood T cell repertoires in COVID-19. Across the study: COVID-19 samples, acute and convalescent, were from the United States, Italy and Spain. The cDNA or gDNA used as material had been derived from T cells, B-cell-depleted T cells, or PBMCs.

Trimming shortened V by 7 bases and J by 0 bases, and 17 bases separated the two germline ends. CDR1 and CDR2 from the germline V gene are SGHRS and YFSETQ. The CDR3 is made up of 16 amino acids. Per the original data handling: Nucleated cell number was recorded as an estimate derived from reference gene primer amplification. Clones were sequenced by immunoSEQ multiplex PCR, and TCRdb holds only the in-frame ones, with some missing. D and trimming were read from the DNA, whereas the V and J calls and clone size are those reported in that table. The table shows roughly 120,000 clones, with 70% to 90% occurring only once.

V usage is TRBV5-1 and J usage is TRBJ1-5; TRBD1 might be the D (6 bases). The sequence was collected from a woman between 50 and 59 years old with active or convalescent COVID-19. Sequenced: peripheral blood. The CDR3 bases are TGCGCCAGCTCACCAGGGGTCGGGGTTAGCAATCAGCCCCAGCATTTT. It yields the protein CASSPGVGVSNQPQHF.